Presented here are 27 T cell receptor beta chains from one specimen sequenced in a study of blood T cell repertoires in COVID-19. This table comes from immunoSEQ multiplex PCR, and its TCRdb copy is limited to in-frame clones, with some not included. This table holds under 20,000 clones, about 92% found once. Material: peripheral blood. These receptors all stem from a human donor in a cohort sampled during active COVID-19.

The chain is built from TRBV28 and TRBJ1-3; no firm D call. V gave up 3 bases and J gave up 4 bases, with 10 bases separating them. The CDR3 covers 14 residues. Germline CDR1 and CDR2: MDHEN and SYDVKM. The CDR3 DNA sequence: TGTGCCAGCAGTTTCTCCCCGCGGGGAAACACCATATATTTT. Translation: CASSFSPRGNTIYF.

The rearrangement links TRBV7-9 to TRBJ2-7; D is undetermined. The ends were cut back, 2 bases at V and 7 bases at J, with 6 bases in the middle. Germline CDR1 is SEHNR and CDR2 is FQNEAQ (reference sequence). This CDR3 comprises 11 residues. CDR3 sequence: CASSLHGEQYF. CDR3 DNA sequence: TGTGCCAGCAGCTTACACGGTGAGCAGTACTTC.

This clone was seen only a few times. The chain is built from TRBV4-1 and TRBJ1-6; D is unclear. Germline V lookup: CDR1 MGHRA, CDR2 YSYEKL. The ends were cut back, 1 base at V and 5 bases at J, with 12 bases in the middle. This CDR3 comprises 16 residues. CDR3 amino acids: CASSQGFREDNSPLHF. CDR3 DNA: TGCGCCAGCAGCCAAGGGTTTCGGGAGGATAATTCACCCCTCCACTTT.

This clone occurred once. V usage is TRBV5-1 and J usage is TRBJ2-7, with 11 positions matching TRBD2. Germline CDR1 SGHRS, CDR2 YFSETQ. The CDR3 runs to 17 residues. Germline trimming cut 2 bases from V and 2 bases from J; bases unmatched to any gene: 9. CDR3 DNA: TGCGCCAGCAGCTTCGGGGGCCCTAGCGGGGGGCCCTACGAGCAGTACTTC. Its translation is CASSFGGPSGGPYEQYF.

Only one count was recorded for this clone. J is TRBJ1-1 and V is TRBV6-5, with a tentative D call TRBD1 (6 bases). In germline, CDR1 is MNHEY, CDR2 SVGAGI. V was clipped by 6 bases and J by 8 bases, with 13 bases between them. The CDR3 length is 12 residues. CDR3 nucleotides: TGTGCCAGCAGCCAGAGCGGACAGGAAGCTTTCTTT. Translating it yields CASSQSGQEAFF.

This chain joins TRBV6-2 or TRBV6-3 and TRBJ2-5, with 10 bases fitting TRBD1. The CDR3 totals 17 residues. Germline CDR1 reads MNHEY; CDR2 reads SVGEGT. After removal of 2 bases from V and 1 base from J, the junction contained 7 bases not matched to a gene. The CDR3 DNA is TGTGCCAGCAGTTACAAACTGACAGGGGGCCTCCAAGAGACCCAGTACTTC. Its protein is CASSYKLTGGLQETQYF.

The rearrangement links TRBV2 to TRBJ1-6; 8 bases agree with TRBD1. Looked up from germline, CDR1 is SNHLY and CDR2 is FYNNEI. V trimming: 7 bases; J trimming: 9 bases; junction bases outside the gene matches: 5. The CDR3 loop spans 13 amino acids. The CDR3 DNA follows: TGTGCCAGCATCCCGACAGGGGTTTCACCCCTCCACTTT. Its protein is CASIPTGVSPLHF.

This clone was counted once. The chain has TRBV2 and TRBJ1-1, with D possibly being TRBD1 (6 bases). The CDR3 consists of 16 residues. Germline loops: CDR1 SNHLY, CDR2 FYNNEI. V dropped 4 bases and J dropped 1 base, with 16 bases sitting between them. This CDR3 is CASSAGGGTPNTEAFF. In DNA, the CDR3 is TGTGCCAGCAGTGCGGGGGGCGGGACCCCGAACACTGAAGCTTTCTTT.

The chain recombines TRBV6-2 or TRBV6-3 with TRBJ1-1, with 8 bases fitting TRBD1. The V gene end was trimmed by 4 bases and the J gene end by 0 bases; junction bases not matched to a gene: 4. CDR3 length: 15 amino acids. Germline V gene data show CDR1 as MNHEY and CDR2 as SVGEGT. CDR3: CASSLTGDMNTEAFF. The CDR3 coding sequence is TGTGCCAGCAGTTTGACAGGGGACATGAACACTGAAGCTTTCTTT.

This sequence joins TRBV18 and TRBJ1-5; no firm D call. The V gene lost 0 bases and the J gene lost 1 base, with 4 bases spanning the gap. The CDR3 sequence is 14 residues long. Per germline, CDR1 KGHSH and CDR2 LQKENI. CDR3 residues: CASSPPESNQPQHF. For the CDR3, the DNA is TGTGCCAGCTCACCACCCGAGAGCAATCAGCCCCAGCATTTT.

V is TRBV7-9 and J is TRBJ1-3, with D unresolved. Trimming stripped 3 bases from V and 7 bases from J, with 10 bases between. This CDR3 spans 13 amino acids. The germline V gene has CDR1 SEHNR and CDR2 FQNEAQ (reference sequence). CDR3 amino acids: CASSFELVNTIYF. CDR3 DNA: TGTGCCAGCAGCTTTGAGCTTGTGAACACCATATATTTT.

The V call is TRBV30, the J call TRBJ2-7; D unresolved. V dropped 0 bases and J dropped 5 bases, with 11 bases sitting between them. This CDR3 is built from 13 residues. Germline V lookup: CDR1 GTSNPN, CDR2 SVGIG (reference sequence). CDR3 coding DNA: TGTGCCTGGAGTGTACTACTGTCTCACGAGCAGTACTTC. Its translation: CAWSVLLSHEQYF.

This CDR3 reads CSSGAGGPGNEQFF. CDR3 DNA: TGTTCGTCCGGGGCGGGAGGGCCGGGGAATGAGCAGTTCTTC. The chain has TRBV19 and TRBJ2-1, with 9 bases that match TRBD2. The germline V gene encodes CDR1 LNHDA and CDR2 SQIVND (reference sequence). This CDR3 has 14 residues.

This clone came up a few times. The gene calls are TRBV7-9 and TRBJ1-6; TRBD1 aligns across 9 bases. After removal of 8 bases from V and 10 bases from J, the junction contained 6 bases not matched to a gene. The CDR3 runs 13 residues. Germline lookup yields CDR1 SEHNR and CDR2 FQNEAQ (reference sequence). The CDR3 nucleotides read TGTGCCAGCTCCGGGACAGGGAGATCACCCCTCCACTTT. Translated: CASSGTGRSPLHF.

The chain employs TRBV19 and TRBJ1-1; unclear D gene. This CDR3 has 13 residues. Germline V CDR1 and CDR2: LNHDA, SQIVND (reference sequence). Trimming took off 1 base at V and 1 base at J, with 4 bases between the two ends. The CDR3 here is CASSIGENTEAFF. The DNA of the CDR3 is TGTGCCAGTAGTATAGGAGAGAACACTGAAGCTTTCTTT.

V is TRBV5-1 and J is TRBJ2-3, with D perhaps matching TRBD2 (5 bases). Per germline, CDR1 SGHRS and CDR2 YFSETQ. The CDR3 totals 15 residues. Trimming took 2 bases from V and 1 from J, leaving 11 bases between them. The CDR3 here is CASSLGGAGTDTQYF. The CDR3 DNA follows: TGCGCCAGCAGCTTAGGAGGCGCTGGCACAGATACGCAGTATTTT.

The gene calls are TRBV5-6 and TRBJ1-2; D is unclear. V was pared by 0 bases and J by 2 bases, with 5 bases between. CDR1 and CDR2 from the germline V gene are SGHDT and YYEEEE. The CDR3 length is 13 residues. The CDR3 spells CASSLGQNYGYTF. Here the CDR3 DNA reads TGTGCCAGCAGCTTGGGGCAGAACTATGGCTACACCTTC.

The chain links TRBV6-5 to TRBJ2-7; tentatively, D is TRBD2 (5 bases). V lost 6 bases and J 0 bases, leaving 15 bases between the germline ends. The V gene's germline CDR1 is MNHEY and CDR2 SVGAGI. The CDR3 is 15 residues long. The CDR3 loop is CASRRTPGDSYEQYF. The CDR3 DNA follows: TGTGCCAGCAGACGTACCCCCGGGGACTCCTACGAGCAGTACTTC.

The J gene is TRBJ2-2, the V gene TRBV11-2; 11 bases are shared with TRBD2. The CDR3 is made up of 15 amino acids. Trimming took 6 bases from V and 4 from J; bases not matched to a gene: 4. The V gene's germline CDR1 is SGHAT and CDR2 FQNNGV. CDR3 sequence reads: CASRLTSGATGELFF. CDR3 nucleotides: TGTGCCAGCAGGCTGACTAGCGGGGCCACCGGGGAGCTGTTTTTT.

The CDR3 sequence: CASSLVVYEQYF. The CDR3 DNA reads as TGTGCCAGCAGCCTAGTCGTCTACGAGCAGTACTTC. The chain employs TRBV5-5 and TRBJ2-7; D uncertain. Germline V gene sequence: CDR1 SGHKS, CDR2 YYEKEE (reference sequence). The CDR3 is 12 amino acids. V gave up 4 bases and J gave up 3 bases, with 8 bases separating them. Complete variable domain (other parts from reference TRBV5-5 and TRBJ2-7): DAGVTQSPTHLIKTRGQQVTLRCSPISGHKSVSWYQQVLGQGPQFIFQYYEKEERGRGNFPDRFSARQFPNYSSELNVNALLLGDSALYLCASSLVVYEQYFGPGTRLTVT.

V is TRBV6-5 and J is TRBJ1-5; no definite D call. This CDR3 is built from 13 residues. Trimming cost V 2 bases and J 6 bases, with 8 bases left between them. Germline V gene lookup returns CDR1 MNHEY and CDR2 SVGAGI. The CDR3 DNA follows: TGTGCCAGCAGTTACAGGGAGGGTCAGCCCCAGCATTTT. It codes for CASSYREGQPQHF.

The chain uses TRBV29-1 and TRBJ2-1; D uncertain. CDR1 is SQVTM, CDR2 ANQGSEA, per germline. Trimming removed 5 bases at V and 8 bases at J, with 13 bases between. The CDR3 is 12 residues long. CDR3 residues: CSVCLFTHEQFF. As DNA, the CDR3 is TGCAGCGTTTGCCTATTTACTCATGAGCAGTTCTTC.

The V call is TRBV12-3 or TRBV12-4, the J call TRBJ1-1, with a weak D call TRBD1 (5 bases). This CDR3 region has 12 residues. V lost 7 bases, J lost 6 bases, and 12 bases lay in between. DNA for the CDR3: TGTGCCAGCACCGGCAGGGTCCCTGAAGCTTTCTTT. Residues: CASTGRVPEAFF.

This sequence joins TRBV2 and TRBJ1-1; D is possibly TRBD1 (6 bases). The length of the CDR3 is 14 residues. The V and J ends lost 8 bases and 4 bases respectively, with 17 bases between them. The germline CDR1 and CDR2 sequences are SNHLY and FYNNEI. The CDR3 loop is CASRDTRLGTEAFF. In DNA, the CDR3 is TGTGCCAGCCGGGACACCCGGCTGGGCACTGAAGCTTTCTTT.

The chain recombines TRBV2 with TRBJ2-5; 8 positions match TRBD2. CDR1 and CDR2 (germline): SNHLY, FYNNEI. This CDR3 is 15 amino acids long. Losses at the gene ends were 9 bases for V and 4 bases for J; bases not matched to a gene: 13. The CDR3 reads CASTPFDGGAETQYF. CDR3 DNA sequence: TGTGCCAGTACACCCTTCGACGGGGGGGCAGAGACCCAGTACTTC.

The chain joins TRBV3-1 (or the pseudogene TRBV3-2) to TRBJ2-1, with TRBD1 identical over 11 bases. This CDR3 has 15 residues. The V segment lost 5 bases and the J segment 8 bases; nucleotides outside the gene matches: 8. Germline values: CDR1 LGHDT, CDR2 YNNKEL (reference sequence). CDR3 region: CASSGGQGAGYEQFF. CDR3 in DNA: TGTGCCAGCAGCGGTGGACAGGGGGCGGGGTATGAGCAGTTCTTC.

The chain is built from TRBV28 and TRBJ2-3, with 10 nucleotides matching TRBD2. In germline, CDR1 is MDHEN, CDR2 SYDVKM. V dropped 1 base and J dropped 4; count of bases not matched to a gene: 5. The CDR3 covers 16 residues. The chain's CDR3 is CASSLSSAGGPDTQYF. The CDR3 coding sequence is TGTGCCAGCAGTTTATCTTCAGCGGGAGGGCCAGATACGCAGTATTTT.